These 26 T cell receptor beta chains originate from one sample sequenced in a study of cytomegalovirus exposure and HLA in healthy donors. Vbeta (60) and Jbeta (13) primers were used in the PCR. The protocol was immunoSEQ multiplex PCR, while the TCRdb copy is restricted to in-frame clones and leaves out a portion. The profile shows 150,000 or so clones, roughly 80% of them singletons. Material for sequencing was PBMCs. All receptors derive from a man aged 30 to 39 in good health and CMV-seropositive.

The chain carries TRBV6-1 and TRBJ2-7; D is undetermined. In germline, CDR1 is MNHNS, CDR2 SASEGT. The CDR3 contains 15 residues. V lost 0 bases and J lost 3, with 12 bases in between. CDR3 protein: CASSEAGSPNYEQYF. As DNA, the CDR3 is TGTGCCAGCAGTGAAGCGGGTAGCCCCAACTACGAGCAGTACTTC.

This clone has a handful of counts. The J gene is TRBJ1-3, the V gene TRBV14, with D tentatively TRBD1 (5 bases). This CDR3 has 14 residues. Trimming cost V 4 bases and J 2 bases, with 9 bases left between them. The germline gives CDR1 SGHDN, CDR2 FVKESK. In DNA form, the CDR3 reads TGTGCCAGCAGCCCACAGGCCGCTGGAAACACCATATATTTT. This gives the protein CASSPQAAGNTIYF.

CDR3 DNA sequence: TGTGCCAGCGGCTGGGGGGAGGGCCAAACCGGGGAGCTGTTTTTT. It codes for CASGWGEGQTGELFF. This sequence joins TRBV9 and TRBJ2-2; 7 bases match TRBD2. Germline CDR1 reads SGDLS; CDR2 reads YYNGEE. V was pared by 7 bases and J by 5 bases, with 11 bases of the junction left unmatched. This CDR3 comprises 15 residues. Supplemented by reference TRBV9 and TRBJ2-2, the full variable domain reads DSGVTQTPKHLITATGQRVTLRCSPRSGDLSVYWYQQSLDQGLQFLIQYYNGEERAKGNILERFSAQQFPDLHSELNLSSLELGDSALYFCASGWGEGQTGELFFGEGSRLTVL.

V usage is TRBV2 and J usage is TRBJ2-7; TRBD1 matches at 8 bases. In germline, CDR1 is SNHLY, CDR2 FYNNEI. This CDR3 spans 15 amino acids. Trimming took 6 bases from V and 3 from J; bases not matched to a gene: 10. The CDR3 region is CASREPGQAYYEQYF. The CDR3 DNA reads TGTGCCAGCAGGGAGCCGGGACAGGCCTACTACGAGCAGTACTTC.

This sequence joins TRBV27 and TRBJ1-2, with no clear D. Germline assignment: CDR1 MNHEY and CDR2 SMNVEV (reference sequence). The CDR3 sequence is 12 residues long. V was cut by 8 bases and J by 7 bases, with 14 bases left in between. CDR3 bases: TGTGCCAGCCGACGGGATTTGAGTGGCTACACCTTC. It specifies CASRRDLSGYTF.

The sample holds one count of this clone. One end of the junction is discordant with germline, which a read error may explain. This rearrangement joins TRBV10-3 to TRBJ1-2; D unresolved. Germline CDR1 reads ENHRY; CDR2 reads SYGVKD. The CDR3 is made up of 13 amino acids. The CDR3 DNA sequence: TGTGCCATCACTGAGGGAGGTAACTATGGCTACACCTTC. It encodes CAITEGGNYGYTF.

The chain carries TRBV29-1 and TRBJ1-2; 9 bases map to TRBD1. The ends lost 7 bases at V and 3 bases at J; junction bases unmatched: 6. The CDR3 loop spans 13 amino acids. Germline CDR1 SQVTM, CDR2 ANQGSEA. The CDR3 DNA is TGCAGCGCCGGACAGGGGAGGGACTATGGCTACACCTTC. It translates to CSAGQGRDYGYTF.

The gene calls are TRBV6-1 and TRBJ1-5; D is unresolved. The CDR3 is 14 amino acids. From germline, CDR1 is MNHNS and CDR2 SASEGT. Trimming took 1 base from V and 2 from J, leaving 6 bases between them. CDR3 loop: CASSEGGGNQPQHF. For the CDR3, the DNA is TGTGCCAGCAGTGAAGGGGGAGGCAATCAGCCCCAGCATTTT.

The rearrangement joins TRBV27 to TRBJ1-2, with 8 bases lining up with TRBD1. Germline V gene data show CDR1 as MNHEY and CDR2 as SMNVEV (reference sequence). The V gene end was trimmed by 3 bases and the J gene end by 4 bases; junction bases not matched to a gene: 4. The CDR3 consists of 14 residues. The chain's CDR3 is CASSFGQGTYGYTF. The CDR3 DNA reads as TGTGCCAGCAGTTTCGGACAGGGAACCTATGGCTACACCTTC.

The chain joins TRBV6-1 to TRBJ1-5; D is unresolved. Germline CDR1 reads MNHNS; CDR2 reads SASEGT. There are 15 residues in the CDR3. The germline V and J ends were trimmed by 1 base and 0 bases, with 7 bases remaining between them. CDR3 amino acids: CASSEVTGSNQPQHF. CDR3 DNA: TGTGCCAGCAGTGAAGTGACGGGTAGCAATCAGCCCCAGCATTTT.

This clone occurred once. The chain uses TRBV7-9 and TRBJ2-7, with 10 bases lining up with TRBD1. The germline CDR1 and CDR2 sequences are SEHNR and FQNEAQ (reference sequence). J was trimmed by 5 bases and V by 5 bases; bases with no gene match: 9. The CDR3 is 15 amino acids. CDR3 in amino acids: CASSRGQTGGHEQYF. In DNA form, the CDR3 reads TGTGCCAGCAGCCGCGGACAGACAGGGGGCCACGAGCAGTACTTC.

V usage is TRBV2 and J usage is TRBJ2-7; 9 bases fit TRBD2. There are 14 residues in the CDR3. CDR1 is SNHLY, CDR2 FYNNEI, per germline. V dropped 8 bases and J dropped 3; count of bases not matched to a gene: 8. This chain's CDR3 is CASLAGESYYEQYF. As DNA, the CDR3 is TGTGCCAGCTTAGCGGGAGAATCATACTACGAGCAGTACTTC. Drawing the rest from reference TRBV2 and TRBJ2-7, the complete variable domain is EPEVTQTPSHQVTQMGQEVILRCVPISNHLYFYWYRQILGQKVEFLVSFYNNEISEKSEIFDDQFSVERPDGSNFTLKIRSTKLEDSAMYFCASLAGESYYEQYFGPGTRLTVT.

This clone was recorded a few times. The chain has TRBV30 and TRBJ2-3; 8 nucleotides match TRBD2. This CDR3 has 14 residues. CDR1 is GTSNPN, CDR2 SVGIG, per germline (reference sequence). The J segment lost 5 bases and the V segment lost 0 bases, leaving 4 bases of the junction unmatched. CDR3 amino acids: CAWSVGTRGDTQYF. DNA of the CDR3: TGTGCCTGGAGTGTCGGGACTAGGGGAGATACGCAGTATTTT.

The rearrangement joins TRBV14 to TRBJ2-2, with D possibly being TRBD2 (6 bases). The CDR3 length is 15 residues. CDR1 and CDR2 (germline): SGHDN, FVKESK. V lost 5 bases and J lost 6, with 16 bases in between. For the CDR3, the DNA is TGTGCCAGCAGCGCCCTGACTAGTCTCGCCGGGGAGCTGTTTTTT. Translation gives CASSALTSLAGELFF.

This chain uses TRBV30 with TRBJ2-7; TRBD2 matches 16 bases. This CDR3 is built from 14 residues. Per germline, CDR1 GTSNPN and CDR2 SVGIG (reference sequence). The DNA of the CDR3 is TGTGCGGGGACTAGCGGGGGGGCCTCCTACGAGCAGTACTTC. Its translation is CAGTSGGASYEQYF. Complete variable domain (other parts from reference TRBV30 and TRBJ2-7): SQTIHQWPATLVQPVGSPLSLECTVEGTSNPNLYWYRQAAGRGLQLLFYSVGIGQISSEVPQNLSASRPQDRQFILSSKKLLLSDSGFYLCAGTSGGASYEQYFGPGTRLTVT.

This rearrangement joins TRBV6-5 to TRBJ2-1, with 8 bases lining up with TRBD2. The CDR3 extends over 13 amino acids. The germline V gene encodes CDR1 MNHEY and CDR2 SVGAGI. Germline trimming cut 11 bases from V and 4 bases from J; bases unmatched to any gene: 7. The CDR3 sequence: CASGTRVYNEQFF. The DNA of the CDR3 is TGTGCCTCCGGGACTAGGGTTTACAATGAGCAGTTCTTC.

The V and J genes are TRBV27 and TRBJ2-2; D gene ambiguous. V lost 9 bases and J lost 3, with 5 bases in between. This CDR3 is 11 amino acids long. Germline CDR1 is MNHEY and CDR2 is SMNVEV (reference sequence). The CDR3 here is CASRDTGELFF. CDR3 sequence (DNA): TGTGCCAGTCGAGACACCGGGGAGCTGTTTTTT.

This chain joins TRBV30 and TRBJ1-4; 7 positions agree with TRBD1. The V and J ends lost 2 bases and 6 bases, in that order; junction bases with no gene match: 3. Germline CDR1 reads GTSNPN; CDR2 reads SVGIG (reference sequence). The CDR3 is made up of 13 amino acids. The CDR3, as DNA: TGTGCCTGGAGTTCAGGGGGGCATGAAAAACTGTTTTTT. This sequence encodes CAWSSGGHEKLFF. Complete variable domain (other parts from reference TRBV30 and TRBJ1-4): SQTIHQWPATLVQPVGSPLSLECTVEGTSNPNLYWYRQAAGRGLQLLFYSVGIGQISSEVPQNLSASRPQDRQFILSSKKLLLSDSGFYLCAWSSGGHEKLFFGSGTQLSVL.

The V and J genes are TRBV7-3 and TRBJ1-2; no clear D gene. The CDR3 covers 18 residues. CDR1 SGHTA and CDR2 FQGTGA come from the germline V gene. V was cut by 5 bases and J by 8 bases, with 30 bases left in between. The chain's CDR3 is CASSPSPAGSHSMAGYTF. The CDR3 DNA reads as TGTGCCAGCAGCCCGTCCCCCGCGGGTTCTCACTCCATGGCGGGCTACACCTTC.

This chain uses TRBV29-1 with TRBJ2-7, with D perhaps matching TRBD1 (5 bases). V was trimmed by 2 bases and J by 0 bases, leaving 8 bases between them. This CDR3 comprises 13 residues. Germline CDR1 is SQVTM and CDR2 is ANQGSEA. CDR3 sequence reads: CSVESDTSYEQYF. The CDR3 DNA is TGCAGCGTTGAATCGGACACCTCCTACGAGCAGTACTTC.

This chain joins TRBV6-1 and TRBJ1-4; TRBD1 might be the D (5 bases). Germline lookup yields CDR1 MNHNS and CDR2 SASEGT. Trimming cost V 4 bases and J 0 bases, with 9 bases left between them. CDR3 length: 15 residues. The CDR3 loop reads CASSGGGTTNEKLFF. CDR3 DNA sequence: TGTGCCAGCAGTGGCGGGGGGACAACTAATGAAAAACTGTTTTTT.

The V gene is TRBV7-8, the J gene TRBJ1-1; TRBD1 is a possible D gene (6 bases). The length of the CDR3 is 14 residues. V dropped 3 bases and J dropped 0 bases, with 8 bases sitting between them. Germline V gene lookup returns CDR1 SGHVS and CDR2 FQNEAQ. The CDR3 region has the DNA TGTGCCAGCAGCTTCGGACAGATGAACACTGAAGCTTTCTTT. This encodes CASSFGQMNTEAFF.

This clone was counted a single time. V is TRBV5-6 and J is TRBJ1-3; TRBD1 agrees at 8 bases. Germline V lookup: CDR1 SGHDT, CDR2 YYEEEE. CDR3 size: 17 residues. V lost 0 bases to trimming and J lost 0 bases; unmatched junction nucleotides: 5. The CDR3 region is CASSLGGQGFSGNTIYF. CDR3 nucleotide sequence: TGTGCCAGCAGCTTGGGAGGACAGGGATTCTCTGGAAACACCATATATTTT.

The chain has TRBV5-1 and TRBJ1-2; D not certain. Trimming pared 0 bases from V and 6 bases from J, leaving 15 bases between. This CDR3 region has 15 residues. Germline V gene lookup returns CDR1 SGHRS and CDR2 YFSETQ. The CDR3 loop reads CASSLARAEMNGYTF. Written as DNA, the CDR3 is TGCGCCAGCAGCTTGGCCCGAGCCGAAATGAATGGCTACACCTTC.

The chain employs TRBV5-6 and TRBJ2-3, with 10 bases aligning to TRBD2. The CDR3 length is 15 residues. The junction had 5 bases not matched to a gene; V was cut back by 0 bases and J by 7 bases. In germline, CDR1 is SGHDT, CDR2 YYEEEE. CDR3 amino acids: CASSLASGGIYTQYF. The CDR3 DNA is TGTGCCAGCAGCTTGGCTAGCGGGGGAATATATACGCAGTATTTT.

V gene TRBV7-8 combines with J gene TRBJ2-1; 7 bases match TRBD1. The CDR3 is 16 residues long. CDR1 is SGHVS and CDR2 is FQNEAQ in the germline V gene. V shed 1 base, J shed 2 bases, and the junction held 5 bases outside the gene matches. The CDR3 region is CASSLVGDRTYNEQFF. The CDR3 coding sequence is TGTGCCAGCAGCTTAGTGGGGGACAGAACCTACAATGAGCAGTTCTTC.